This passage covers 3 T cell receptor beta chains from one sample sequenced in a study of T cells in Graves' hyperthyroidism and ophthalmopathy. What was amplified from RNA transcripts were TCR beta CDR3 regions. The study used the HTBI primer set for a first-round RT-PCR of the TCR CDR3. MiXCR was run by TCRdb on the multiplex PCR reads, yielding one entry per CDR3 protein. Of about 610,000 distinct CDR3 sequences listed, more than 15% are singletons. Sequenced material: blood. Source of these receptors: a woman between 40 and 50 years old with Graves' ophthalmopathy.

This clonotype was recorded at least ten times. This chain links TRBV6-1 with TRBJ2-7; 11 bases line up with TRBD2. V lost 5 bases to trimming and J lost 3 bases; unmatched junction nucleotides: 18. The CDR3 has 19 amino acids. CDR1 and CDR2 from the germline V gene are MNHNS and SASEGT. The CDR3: CASSSPGTGTSGPIYEQYF. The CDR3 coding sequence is TGTGCCAGCAGTTCCCCCGGGACAGGGACTAGCGGACCCATCTACGAGCAGTACTTC.

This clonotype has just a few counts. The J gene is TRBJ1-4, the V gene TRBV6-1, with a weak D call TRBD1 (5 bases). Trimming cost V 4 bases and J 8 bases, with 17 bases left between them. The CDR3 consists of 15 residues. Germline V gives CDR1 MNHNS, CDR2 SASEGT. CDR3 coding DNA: TGTGCCAGCAGTGGGGGGTCTCCGGCGTGGGAAAAACTGTTTTTT. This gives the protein CASSGGSPAWEKLFF.

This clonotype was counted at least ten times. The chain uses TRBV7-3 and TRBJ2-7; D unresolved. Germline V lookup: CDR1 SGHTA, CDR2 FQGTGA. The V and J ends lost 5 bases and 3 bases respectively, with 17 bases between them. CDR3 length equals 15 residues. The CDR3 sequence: CASSRQGGPNYEQYF. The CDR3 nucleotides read TGTGCCAGCAGCCGACAAGGTGGGCCCAACTACGAGCAGTACTTC.